The 10 T cell receptor beta chains in this list originate from one sample, sequenced in a study of OX40 agonist ivuxolimab in advanced cancers. Preparation of the library involved the immunoSEQ multiplex PCR assay. TCRdb took this table from immuneACCESS and kept in-frame rearrangements with V and J called. Such tables lack part of the clones; where checked against another copy, unresolved V genes explain under half of the gap, and the rest is unexplained. This sample is represented by roughly 90,000 clones; around 90% of them were singletons. The top ten constitute 8% to 9.5% of the sample. The source was CD4+ or CD8+ T cells sorted from blood, collected in a trial of the OX40 agonist ivuxolimab. These receptors originate from an adult with an advanced solid tumor such as melanoma, head and neck, liver or kidney cancer.

V usage is TRBV11-1 and J usage is TRBJ2-3; D gene uncertain. Germline V gives CDR1 SGHAT, CDR2 FQDESV (reference sequence). The CDR3 loop spans 16 amino acids. V gave up 0 bases and J gave up 0 bases, with 10 bases separating them. The CDR3, as DNA: TGTGCCAGCAGCTTAGCGTCCGGCGGTAGCACAGATACGCAGTATTTT. It yields the protein CASSLASGGSTDTQYF.

The chain combines TRBV5-4 with TRBJ2-2; the match to TRBD1 covers 7 bases. Germline loops: CDR1 SGHNT, CDR2 YYREEE (reference sequence). The CDR3 length is 15 residues. V was pared by 2 bases and J by 0 bases, with 1 base of the junction left unmatched. CDR3 in amino acids: CASSFQGANTGELFF. The CDR3 coding sequence is TGTGCCAGCAGCTTTCAGGGGGCGAACACCGGGGAGCTGTTTTTT.

The chain recombines TRBV10-1 with TRBJ1-1; D perhaps matches TRBD1 (5 bases). In germline, CDR1 is WNHNN, CDR2 SYGVQD (reference sequence). The length of the CDR3 is 14 residues. Trimming cost V 0 bases and J 4 bases, with 9 bases left between them. CDR3 protein: CASSESRGVTEAFF. The CDR3 nucleotides read TGCGCCAGCAGTGAGTCAAGAGGGGTCACTGAAGCTTTCTTT.

The V call is TRBV7-3, the J call TRBJ2-1; D remains ambiguous. The ends were cut back, 5 bases at V and 2 bases at J, with 1 base in the middle. This CDR3 spans 11 amino acids. The germline V gene encodes CDR1 SGHTA and CDR2 FQGTGA. The CDR3 reads CASSPYNEQFF. For the CDR3, the DNA is TGTGCCAGCAGCCCCTACAATGAGCAGTTCTTC.

V usage is TRBV7-9 and J usage is TRBJ2-7; 9 bases line up with TRBD1. Germline CDR1 reads SEHNR; CDR2 reads FQNEAQ (reference sequence). The CDR3 totals 15 residues. V dropped 5 bases and J dropped 3; count of bases not matched to a gene: 8. The CDR3 DNA reads TGTGCCAGCAGCGACACCGGGACAGGGTTCTACGAGCAGTACTTC. This translates into CASSDTGTGFYEQYF.

The rearrangement uses TRBV21-1 and TRBJ2-7; the tabulated D call, TRBD1, remains unverified against the DNA. TRBV21-1 is listed as a pseudogene. This CDR3 comprises 14 residues. The CDR3 reads CASSKGQGRHEQYF. For the CDR3, the DNA is TGTGCCAGCAGCAAAGGACAGGGGAGGCACGAGCAGTACTTC.

CDR3 in DNA: TGTGCCAGCAGCGTGGGAGGGGGCGATCAGCCCCAGCATTTT. This codes for CASSVGGGDQPQHF. The V call is TRBV9, the J call TRBJ1-5; 7 bases fit TRBD1. This CDR3 has 14 amino acids. Germline V gene sequence: CDR1 SGDLS, CDR2 YYNGEE. The ends lost 2 bases at V and 5 bases at J; junction bases unmatched: 4.

The CDR3 sequence: CASSSLTWGHYGYTF. CDR3 bases: TGTGCCAGCAGCTCCCTCACCTGGGGGCATTATGGCTACACCTTC. V is TRBV7-3 and J is TRBJ1-2; D is perhaps TRBD1 (6 bases). CDR1 and CDR2 (germline): SGHTA, FQGTGA. CDR3 length: 15 amino acids. V lost 4 bases and J lost 5, with 17 bases in between.

This rearrangement joins TRBV6-1 to TRBJ1-2; 11 bases align to TRBD1. The CDR3 totals 14 residues. Germline assignment: CDR1 MNHNS and CDR2 SASEGT. J was trimmed by 7 bases and V by 3 bases; bases with no gene match: 4. CDR3 in amino acids: CASSDWTGGGGYTF. The CDR3 nucleotides are TGTGCCAGCAGTGACTGGACAGGGGGCGGTGGCTACACCTTC.

V usage is TRBV5-1 and J usage is TRBJ1-1, with D possibly matching TRBD1 (6 bases). Trimming stripped 0 bases from V and 4 bases from J, with 31 bases between. The CDR3 totals 21 residues. The germline CDR1 and CDR2 sequences are SGHRS and YFSETQ. The DNA for the CDR3 is TGCGCCAGCAGCTTGGCTTTTCCACGGACAGTTAAGCAGTATCTGAGCACTGAAGCTTTCTTT. Protein: CASSLAFPRTVKQYLSTEAFF. The entire variable domain, with the rest obtained from reference TRBV5-1 and TRBJ1-1, is as follows: KAGVTQTPRYLIKTRGQQVTLSCSPISGHRSVSWYQQTPGQGLQFLFEYFSETQRNKGNFPGRFSGRQFSNSRSEMNVSTLELGDSALYLCASSLAFPRTVKQYLSTEAFFGQGTRLTVV.